This passage covers 14 T cell receptor beta chains from one sample sequenced in a study of Ad26.COV2.S vaccination and SARS-CoV-2 variants. Treatment reported: roughly 19 received Ad26.COV2.S at low or high dose, single or two shots; about five received placebo; per-sample allocation not given. Specimen acquisition occurred on day 63 following the initial vaccine or placebo injection. The assay was immunoSEQ multiplex PCR, and TCRdb's table has in-frame clones only and misses some. Here the sample spans 350,000 to 600,000 clones, roughly nine tenths being singletons. Sequencing was performed on peripheral blood, taken in a trial of Ad26.COV2.S vaccine versus placebo. The source of these receptors is a person aged 18 to 65 who received the Ad26.COV2.S COVID-19 vaccine or a placebo.

CDR3 loop: CASSLVNWSEQYF. The CDR3 nucleotides read TGTGCCAGCAGCTTAGTTAACTGGAGCGAGCAGTACTTC. The V gene is TRBV7-9, the J gene TRBJ2-7, with no clear D. The CDR3 runs to 13 residues. Between the trimmed V and J ends, which lost 1 base and 6 bases, there was a span of 10 bases. Germline values: CDR1 SEHNR, CDR2 FQNEAQ (reference sequence). The entire variable domain, with the rest obtained from reference TRBV7-9 and TRBJ2-7, is as follows: DTGVSQNPRHKITKRGQNVTFRCDPISEHNRLYWYRQTLGQGPEFLTYFQNEAQLEKSRLLSDRFSAERPKGSFSTLEIQRTEQGDSAMYLCASSLVNWSEQYFGPGTRLTVT.

This sequence joins TRBV2 and TRBJ1-5; no reliable D call. CDR1 is SNHLY, CDR2 FYNNEI, per germline. Trimming left V 7 bases short and J 4 bases short, with 20 bases between. The CDR3 covers 16 residues. CDR3 DNA sequence: TGTGCCAGCACCAGAGAGAGGTTTGAGGGAAATCAGCCCCAGCATTTT. Its protein is CASTRERFEGNQPQHF.

The chain uses TRBV2 and TRBJ2-2; unclear D gene. Trimming stripped 2 bases from V and 6 bases from J, with 7 bases between. This CDR3 is 13 amino acids long. CDR1 and CDR2 from the germline V gene are SNHLY and FYNNEI. The CDR3 DNA reads as TGTGCCAGCAGTGAAAATTTTTCCGGGGAGCTGTTTTTT. It translates to CASSENFSGELFF. The whole variable domain, filled in from reference TRBV2 and TRBJ2-2, reads EPEVTQTPSHQVTQMGQEVILRCVPISNHLYFYWYRQILGQKVEFLVSFYNNEISEKSEIFDDQFSVERPDGSNFTLKIRSTKLEDSAMYFCASSENFSGELFFGEGSRLTVL.

V and J are TRBV7-2 and TRBJ2-2; 9 nucleotides align to TRBD1. This CDR3 is 19 amino acids long. Looked up from germline, CDR1 is SGHTA and CDR2 is FQGNSA. Germline trimming cut 5 bases from V and 1 base from J; bases unmatched to any gene: 14. DNA for the CDR3: TGTGCCAGCAGCGTCCCGGGACAGGGAGGGCTACGGAACACCGGGGAGCTGTTTTTT. Its protein product is CASSVPGQGGLRNTGELFF.

J is TRBJ1-5 and V is TRBV5-8; D gene unclear. Trimming took off 0 bases at V and 5 bases at J, with 9 bases between the two ends. The CDR3 sequence is 14 residues long. CDR1 is SGHTS, CDR2 YDEGEE, per germline. The CDR3 sequence is CASSLDRVYQPQHF. CDR3 nucleotide sequence: TGTGCCAGCAGCTTGGATCGGGTTTATCAGCCCCAGCATTTT.

On this clone itself: A junction boundary mismatches the germline segment, possibly from a read error. The rearrangement uses TRBV25-1 and TRBJ2-5; D is perhaps TRBD1 or TRBD2 (6 bases each). The CDR3 length is 14 residues. CDR1 MGHDK and CDR2 SYGVNS come from the germline V gene. Written as DNA, the CDR3 is TGTGCCAGCAGTGAATTTGGGGGGCAAGGGACCCAGTACTTC. Protein: CASSEFGGQGTQYF.

As to this clone: The same CDR3 arises from other DNA sequences in this sample as well. The V gene is TRBV2, the J gene TRBJ2-7; D ambiguous. This CDR3 is 12 amino acids long. Germline-derived CDR1 and CDR2 are SNHLY and FYNNEI. The V end lost 6 bases, the J end lost 0 bases, and 6 bases lay between the germline ends. Here the CDR3 reads CASSFSSYEQYF. CDR3 bases: TGTGCCAGCAGCTTCAGCTCCTACGAGCAGTACTTC.

The V call is TRBV27, the J call TRBJ2-2; no firm D call. Germline assignment: CDR1 MNHEY and CDR2 SMNVEV (reference sequence). The CDR3 is made up of 16 amino acids. V dropped 1 base and J dropped 1 base, with 10 bases sitting between them. The CDR3 here is CASSLYTRGNTGELFF. CDR3 coding DNA: TGTGCCAGCAGTTTATACACACGAGGGAACACCGGGGAGCTGTTTTTT.

This clone was seen a single time. The chain recombines TRBV5-1 with TRBJ2-3; maybe TRBD1 (6 bases). This CDR3 has 13 residues. V was pared by 5 bases and J by 3 bases, with 10 bases between. CDR1 is SGHRS, CDR2 YFSETQ, per germline. The CDR3 spells CASSSGTTDTQYF. Here the CDR3 DNA reads TGCGCCAGCAGTTCCGGGACAACAGATACGCAGTATTTT.

The chain carries TRBV2 and TRBJ1-2, with 7 bases matching TRBD1. V trimming: 9 bases; J trimming: 2 bases; junction bases outside the gene matches: 3. This CDR3 is 12 amino acids long. Per germline, CDR1 SNHLY and CDR2 FYNNEI. In DNA form, the CDR3 reads TGTGCCAGACGGACAGGAAACTATGGCTACACCTTC. Its protein is CARRTGNYGYTF. Based on the CDR3 plus reference TRBV2 and TRBJ1-2, the full variable domain is EPEVTQTPSHQVTQMGQEVILRCVPISNHLYFYWYRQILGQKVEFLVSFYNNEISEKSEIFDDQFSVERPDGSNFTLKIRSTKLEDSAMYFCARRTGNYGYTFGSGTRLTVV.

The genes are TRBV9 and TRBJ2-3; D is possibly TRBD1 (6 bases). Looked up from germline, CDR1 is SGDLS and CDR2 is YYNGEE. The CDR3 is made up of 13 amino acids. V lost 3 bases and J 1 base, leaving 6 bases between the germline ends. The CDR3 reads CASSGGRTDTQYF. The DNA of the CDR3 is TGTGCCAGCAGCGGGGGGCGCACAGATACGCAGTATTTT.

The chain links TRBV5-8 to TRBJ1-5, with 9 bases fitting TRBD1. Per the germline V gene, CDR1 is SGHTS and CDR2 is YDEGEE. This CDR3 region has 14 residues. J gave up 2 bases and V 4 bases, and 1 base lay outside the gene matches. The DNA for the CDR3 is TGTGCCAGCAGCCGGACAGGGGGCAATCAGCCCCAGCATTTT. Its translation: CASSRTGGNQPQHF.

The gene calls are TRBV6-6 and TRBJ2-3, with a possible D match to TRBD1 (5 bases). There are 14 residues in the CDR3. V was trimmed by 6 bases and J by 0 bases, leaving 10 bases between them. Germline V CDR1 and CDR2: MNHNY, SVGAGI (reference sequence). The CDR3 nucleotides are TGTGCCAGCAGGTTGGGGCCTAGCACAGATACGCAGTATTTT. It is translated as CASRLGPSTDTQYF.

This clone was observed a single time. The gene calls are TRBV6-5 and TRBJ1-1; D perhaps matches TRBD1 (6 bases). Germline V CDR1 and CDR2: MNHEY, SVGAGI. The V end lost 7 bases, the J end lost 1 base, and 13 bases lay between the germline ends. The CDR3 spans 14 residues. CDR3 amino acids: CASNPGQKNTEAFF. In nucleotides, the CDR3 is TGTGCCAGCAATCCGGGACAAAAGAACACTGAAGCTTTCTTT.